These 29 T cell receptor beta chains came from one sample sequenced in a study of cytomegalovirus exposure and HLA in healthy donors. The study ran its PCR with 60 Vbeta and 13 Jbeta primers. TCRdb keeps only in-frame clones here, not all; method: immunoSEQ multiplex PCR. The sample includes 200,000 to 250,000 clones, roughly four fifths of them seen just once. Source material: PBMCs. Receptors originate from a girl aged 5 to 17 in good health and CMV-seronegative.

The chain joins TRBV7-2 to TRBJ2-7, with 7 positions matching TRBD1. V dropped 5 bases and J dropped 6; count of bases not matched to a gene: 4. From germline, CDR1 is SGHTA and CDR2 FQGNSA. This CDR3 comprises 12 residues. DNA of the CDR3: TGTGCCAGCAGCGGGACAGCTCGCGAGCAGTACTTC. Translating it yields CASSGTAREQYF.

J is TRBJ1-1 and V is TRBV18; maybe TRBD1 (5 bases). V lost 1 base and J lost 4, with 13 bases in between. Per germline, CDR1 KGHSH and CDR2 LQKENI. The CDR3 length is 15 residues. CDR3 nucleotide sequence: TGTGCCAGCTCACCACAAACCAGGGTGAGCACTGAAGCTTTCTTT. It codes for CASSPQTRVSTEAFF. The variable domain in full, with the rest retrieved from reference TRBV18 and TRBJ1-1, is NAGVMQNPRHLVRRRGQEARLRCSPMKGHSHVYWYRQLPEEGLKFMVYLQKENIIDESGMPKERFSAEFPKEGPSILRIQQVVRGDSAAYFCASSPQTRVSTEAFFGQGTRLTVV.

This clone has just one count. The chain joins TRBV29-1 to TRBJ2-2; maybe TRBD2 (6 bases). Trimming removed 7 bases from V and 2 bases from J, with 11 bases in between. The CDR3 extends over 13 amino acids. Germline CDR1 is SQVTM and CDR2 is ANQGSEA. CDR3 loop: CSGQGLNTGELFF. CDR3 nucleotide sequence: TGCAGCGGCCAGGGACTCAACACCGGGGAGCTGTTTTTT.

The rearrangement joins TRBV10-3 to TRBJ1-1; D is uncertain. CDR3 length: 13 amino acids. V was cut by 6 bases and J by 0 bases, with 8 bases left in between. Per the germline V gene, CDR1 is ENHRY and CDR2 is SYGVKD. Here the CDR3 reads CAIRGRMNTEAFF. The CDR3 DNA reads TGTGCCATCAGGGGGAGGATGAACACTGAAGCTTTCTTT.

This clone was detected once. This chain uses TRBV11-2 with TRBJ2-7, with TRBD2 identical over 7 bases. With V trimmed by 5 bases and J by 6 bases, 7 bases remained unmatched. Germline V gene lookup returns CDR1 SGHAT and CDR2 FQNNGV. The CDR3 contains 13 residues. The CDR3 reads CASSLEWGGEQYF. CDR3 DNA: TGTGCCAGCAGCCTCGAATGGGGGGGCGAGCAGTACTTC. Complete variable domain (other parts from reference TRBV11-2 and TRBJ2-7): EAGVAQSPRYKIIEKRQSVAFWCNPISGHATLYWYQQILGQGPKLLIQFQNNGVVDDSQLPKDRFSAERLKGVDSTLKIQPAKLEDSAVYLCASSLEWGGEQYFGPGTRLTVT.

This clone was recorded once. V and J are TRBV5-1 and TRBJ2-3; 10 bases map to TRBD1. CDR3 length: 18 residues. Germline values: CDR1 SGHRS, CDR2 YFSETQ. V was pared by 2 bases and J by 6 bases, with 15 bases of the junction left unmatched. The CDR3 loop is CASSFLTIGTGALDTQYF. The CDR3 DNA reads TGCGCCAGCAGCTTCCTCACCATCGGGACAGGGGCCCTGGATACGCAGTATTTT.

This clone has only one observation. J is TRBJ2-5 and V is TRBV5-1; 9 nucleotides agree with TRBD1. The ends lost 2 bases at V and 5 bases at J; junction bases unmatched: 7. The germline CDR1 and CDR2 sequences are SGHRS and YFSETQ. CDR3 length: 15 residues. The CDR3 coding sequence is TGCGCCAGCAGCTTTGAGACAGGGGGTTCTGAGACCCAGTACTTC. Amino acids: CASSFETGGSETQYF.

This clone was counted between two and nine times. This chain uses TRBV4-2 with TRBJ2-1, with 10 positions matching TRBD2. Germline V gene data show CDR1 as LGHNA and CDR2 as YNFKEQ. The CDR3 is 18 amino acids. Trimming took 4 bases from V and 6 from J; bases not matched to a gene: 15. The CDR3 sequence: CASSLASGGEREGNEQFF. The CDR3 DNA sequence: TGTGCCAGCAGCCTTGCATCTGGGGGGGAGCGGGAGGGCAATGAGCAGTTCTTC.

The chain uses TRBV9 and TRBJ2-5, with 7 bases lining up with TRBD1. The germline CDR1 and CDR2 sequences are SGDLS and YYNGEE. Germline trimming cut 2 bases from V and 4 bases from J; bases unmatched to any gene: 5. The CDR3 has 14 residues. For the CDR3, the DNA is TGTGCCAGCAGCGTCTGGGACAGTTCAGAGACCCAGTACTTC. Translation: CASSVWDSSETQYF.

As concerns this clone: At the DNA level, this CDR3 is encoded by other sequences in the same sample as well. The V and J genes are TRBV5-1 and TRBJ1-6, with D perhaps matching TRBD1 (5 bases). V lost 3 bases and J lost 8, with 24 bases in between. CDR3 length equals 18 residues. CDR1 and CDR2 from the germline V gene are SGHRS and YFSETQ. The DNA for the CDR3 is TGCGCCAGCAGCTGGGGCGGGACGGCTCTCCGTGGGGATTCACCCCTCCACTTT. This sequence encodes CASSWGGTALRGDSPLHF. The variable domain in full, with the rest retrieved from reference TRBV5-1 and TRBJ1-6, is KAGVTQTPRYLIKTRGQQVTLSCSPISGHRSVSWYQQTPGQGLQFLFEYFSETQRNKGNFPGRFSGRQFSNSRSEMNVSTLELGDSALYLCASSWGGTALRGDSPLHFGNGTRLTVT.

The V gene is TRBV28, the J gene TRBJ1-2, with TRBD1 identical over 8 bases. The V gene end was trimmed by 10 bases and the J gene end by 0 bases; junction bases not matched to a gene: 16. This CDR3 is built from 17 residues. Germline V gene data show CDR1 as MDHEN and CDR2 as SYDVKM. The CDR3 DNA reads as TGTGCCATCTATATTTGGGACAGGAGGAGAGCTAACTATGGCTACACCTTC. Translated, it gives CAIYIWDRRRANYGYTF.

Concerning this clone: The junction does not match germline at one end; this may be a read error. V gene TRBV19 combines with J gene TRBJ2-3, with no clear D. The CDR3 extends over 16 amino acids. The germline CDR1 and CDR2 sequences are LNHDA and SQIVND (reference sequence). CDR3 in DNA: TGTGCTAGTAGCAATTATAAAACGACTAGCACAGATACGCAGTATTTT. Protein: CASSNYKTTSTDTQYF.

The V gene is TRBV11-1, the J gene TRBJ2-1; D gene unclear. The CDR3 runs 11 residues. The V end lost 6 bases, the J end lost 9 bases, and 9 bases lay between the germline ends. CDR1 is SGHAT and CDR2 is FQDESV in the germline V gene (reference sequence). CDR3 in amino acids: CASRLYSEQFF. CDR3 nucleotides: TGTGCCAGCAGACTCTATAGTGAGCAGTTCTTC.

The V and J genes are TRBV10-1 and TRBJ2-5, with 11 nucleotides matching TRBD2. The J call may be incorrect, as the DNA end agrees better with TRBJ2-7. This CDR3 is built from 17 residues. Germline CDR1 WNHNN, CDR2 SYGVQD (reference sequence). The CDR3 protein is CASSEKVAGGRLYEQYF. The CDR3 bases are TGCGCCAGCAGTGAGAAGGTAGCGGGAGGGCGCCTCTACGAGCAGTACTTC.

The genes are TRBV5-6 and TRBJ1-6; TRBD1 matches 8 bases. Unmatched junction bases numbered 0, after V lost 0 bases and J lost 7 bases. This CDR3 region has 14 residues. Germline V gives CDR1 SGHDT, CDR2 YYEEEE. The CDR3 region has the DNA TGTGCCAGCAGCTTGGCAGGGGGCAATTCACCCCTCCACTTT. Translated: CASSLAGGNSPLHF.

The V gene is TRBV15, the J gene TRBJ2-7; D is perhaps TRBD2 (7 bases). Germline assignment: CDR1 LNHNV and CDR2 YYDKDF (reference sequence). CDR3 length: 16 residues. Between the trimmed V and J ends, which lost 3 bases and 4 bases, there was a span of 19 bases. CDR3: CATSREKRGGVYEQYF. The CDR3 region has the DNA TGTGCCACCAGCAGGGAAAAGAGGGGGGGGGTATACGAGCAGTACTTC.

The chain combines TRBV6-5 with TRBJ2-1; 11 bases are a match to TRBD2. The CDR3 length is 16 residues. Trimming took 4 bases from V and 8 from J; bases not matched to a gene: 10. Germline CDR1 MNHEY, CDR2 SVGAGI. This CDR3 is CASSSTVTSGSDEQFF. CDR3 bases: TGTGCCAGCAGTTCCACTGTTACTAGCGGGAGTGATGAGCAGTTCTTC.

V and J are TRBV27 and TRBJ2-2, with D unresolved. The CDR3 is made up of 18 amino acids. Germline values: CDR1 MNHEY, CDR2 SMNVEV (reference sequence). Trimming stripped 0 bases from V and 2 bases from J, with 16 bases between. CDR3 in amino acids: CASSLSSLIAENTGELFF. In DNA, the CDR3 is TGTGCCAGCAGTTTATCCTCTTTAATCGCGGAAAACACCGGGGAGCTGTTTTTT.

The V call is TRBV2, the J call TRBJ2-6; D might be TRBD1 (6 bases). V shed 5 bases and J shed 1 base, with 9 bases lying between them. Germline CDR1 and CDR2: SNHLY and FYNNEI. This CDR3 has 15 amino acids. As DNA, the CDR3 is TGTGCCAGCAGTTGGGGGCGATCTGGGGCCAACGTCCTGACTTTC. It is translated as CASSWGRSGANVLTF.

This clone showed up just a few times. V gene TRBV6-1 combines with J gene TRBJ1-5; 9 bases fit TRBD1. Germline assignment: CDR1 MNHNS and CDR2 SASEGT. The V segment lost 7 bases and the J segment 0 bases; nucleotides outside the gene matches: 4. The CDR3 covers 15 residues. This CDR3 is CASNGQGNSNQPQHF. The CDR3 DNA reads as TGTGCCAGCAACGGACAGGGGAATAGCAATCAGCCCCAGCATTTT.

V gene TRBV5-4 combines with J gene TRBJ2-5; D is undetermined. Between the trimmed V and J ends, which lost 1 base and 1 base, there was a span of 11 bases. There are 15 residues in the CDR3. CDR1 is SGHNT, CDR2 YYREEE, per germline (reference sequence). This CDR3 reads CASSLNQALQETQYF. The CDR3 DNA reads as TGTGCCAGCAGCTTGAATCAGGCTCTCCAAGAGACCCAGTACTTC.

J is TRBJ1-2 and V is TRBV27, with TRBD1 as a possible D gene (5 bases). Trimming took 2 bases from V and 8 from J, leaving 18 bases between them. The germline CDR1 and CDR2 sequences are MNHEY and SMNVEV (reference sequence). The CDR3 has 15 amino acids. CDR3 DNA: TGTGCCAGCAGTTTAGTCGGGGGGGAGTTACGGGGCTACACCTTC. It translates to CASSLVGGELRGYTF.

This clone has more than one count but fewer than ten. The chain uses TRBV28 and TRBJ1-6; D call uncertain. V gave up 4 bases and J gave up 0 bases, with 16 bases separating them. The CDR3 covers 18 residues. Per germline, CDR1 MDHEN and CDR2 SYDVKM. This CDR3 reads CASSYGVPGSSYNSPLHF. Written as DNA, the CDR3 is TGTGCCAGCAGTTACGGGGTCCCGGGATCCTCCTATAATTCACCCCTCCACTTT. Complete variable domain (other parts from reference TRBV28 and TRBJ1-6): DVKVTQSSRYLVKRTGEKVFLECVQDMDHENMFWYRQDPGLGLRLIYFSYDVKMKEKGDIPEGYSVSREKKERFSLILESASTNQTSMYLCASSYGVPGSSYNSPLHFGNGTRLTVT.

A remark on this clone: The sample holds other DNA sequences that translate to the same CDR3. The rearrangement links TRBV7-9 to TRBJ2-7, with no clear D. Per germline, CDR1 SEHNR and CDR2 FQNEAQ (reference sequence). Trimming removed 2 bases from V and 3 bases from J, with 5 bases in between. The CDR3 runs to 12 residues. CDR3 bases: TGTGCCAGCAGCTTAAGAGGCTACGAGCAGTACTTC. Amino acid sequence: CASSLRGYEQYF.

The chain uses TRBV28 and TRBJ2-1; D remains ambiguous. CDR3 length: 12 residues. V shed 1 base and J shed 10 bases, with 8 bases lying between them. Germline loops: CDR1 MDHEN, CDR2 SYDVKM. CDR3 residues: CASSLSIREQFF. CDR3 nucleotides: TGTGCCAGCAGTTTATCTATACGGGAGCAGTTCTTC.

This clone appeared a few times. The gene calls are TRBV28 and TRBJ2-3, with 7 bases aligning to TRBD2. The CDR3 is 12 residues long. J was trimmed by 4 bases and V by 6 bases; bases with no gene match: 1. The germline CDR1 and CDR2 sequences are MDHEN and SYDVKM. DNA for the CDR3: TGTGCCAGCAGACTAGCGTCAGATACGCAGTATTTT. Translation gives CASRLASDTQYF.

To note about this clone: The junction departs from germline at one end; a sequencing error may be responsible. The chain is built from TRBV28 and TRBJ2-7; D call uncertain. The CDR3 totals 16 residues. Germline V CDR1 and CDR2: MDHEN, SYDVKM. As DNA, the CDR3 is TGTGCCAGCGGTTTTCCCCCTGACTCAGACTCCTACGAGCAGTACTTC. Its translation: CASGFPPDSDSYEQYF.

The V gene is TRBV19, the J gene TRBJ2-4; TRBD2 aligns across 11 bases. V shed 6 bases and J 13 bases; nucleotides not matched to a gene: 11. CDR1 is LNHDA and CDR2 is SQIVND in the germline V gene (reference sequence). CDR3 length equals 14 residues. CDR3 DNA: TGTGCCAGTAGGGCTAGCGGGGGGATTAATAGGCAGTACTTC. This codes for CASRASGGINRQYF.

This rearrangement joins TRBV30 to TRBJ2-5, with 10 bases identical to TRBD2. The J call could be wrong; TRBJ2-7 is a better fit for the DNA end. Germline CDR1 GTSNPN, CDR2 SVGIG (reference sequence). The CDR3 sequence is 14 residues long. CDR3 sequence: CAWTRLAGVNEQYF. As DNA, the CDR3 is TGTGCCTGGACTAGGCTAGCGGGAGTAAACGAGCAGTACTTC.